A single sample gave rise to the 2 T cell receptor beta chains below, sequenced in a study of T cells and copy number aberrations in small-cell lung cancer. TCRdb's copy holds only in-frame clones and misses some; the assay was immunoSEQ multiplex PCR. The table records about 2,900 clones, around nine tenths of them present only once. The specimen sequenced was normal tissue next to the tumor. The receptor set was obtained from a middle-aged man with small cell lung cancer.

This rearrangement joins TRBV28 to TRBJ1-1; a weak D match, TRBD1 (5 bases). This CDR3 comprises 14 residues. Trimming removed 8 bases at V and 0 bases at J, with 13 bases between. From germline, CDR1 is MDHEN and CDR2 SYDVKM. The CDR3 nucleotides are TGTGCCAGCGAGCCGGGACCCATGAACACTGAAGCTTTCTTT. Translated: CASEPGPMNTEAFF.

The V gene is TRBV5-6, the J gene TRBJ1-1; 7 bases are a match to TRBD1. CDR1 and CDR2 from the germline V gene are SGHDT and YYEEEE. The CDR3 extends over 15 amino acids. Trimming took 4 bases from V and 4 from J; bases not matched to a gene: 10. In nucleotides, the CDR3 is TGTGCCAGCAGCAGACCGTTCCAGGGGGTCACTGAAGCTTTCTTT. This translates into CASSRPFQGVTEAFF.